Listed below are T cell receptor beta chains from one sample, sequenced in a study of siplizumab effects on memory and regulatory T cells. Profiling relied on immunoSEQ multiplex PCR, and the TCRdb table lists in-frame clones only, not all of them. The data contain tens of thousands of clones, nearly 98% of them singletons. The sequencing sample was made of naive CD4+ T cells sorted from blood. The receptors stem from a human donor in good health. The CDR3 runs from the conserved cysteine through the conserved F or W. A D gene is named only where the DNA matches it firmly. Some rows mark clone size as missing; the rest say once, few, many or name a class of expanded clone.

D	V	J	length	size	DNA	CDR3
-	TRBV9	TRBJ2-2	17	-	TGTGCCAGCAGCGTAGTTTCAGGTGGACTTAGCACCGGGGAGCTGTTTTTT	CASSVVSGGLSTGELFF
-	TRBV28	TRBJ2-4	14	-	TGTGCCAGCAGCCAGGGGGGGGCGGGAGGCATTCAGTACTTC	CASSQGGAGGIQYF
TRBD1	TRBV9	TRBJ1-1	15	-	TGTGCCAGCAGCGCCTGGGACAGCAGGAACACTGAAGCTTTCTTT	CASSAWDSRNTEAFF
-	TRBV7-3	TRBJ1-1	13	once	TGTGCCAGCAGCTTAAACGACAGAGCCCCACCTTTCTTT	CASSLNDRAPPFF
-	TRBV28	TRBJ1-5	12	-	TGTGCCAGCGACGGTAGCAATCAGCCCCAGCATTTT	CASDGSNQPQHF
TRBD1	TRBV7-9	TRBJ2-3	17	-	TGTGCCAGCAGCTTAGGGAGGGCGACAGGGGACACAGATACGCAGTATTTT	CASSLGRATGDTDTQYF
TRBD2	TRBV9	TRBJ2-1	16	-	TGTGCCAGCAGCCTCAATTCCGGGACTAGCGTCAATGAGCAGTTCTTC	CASSLNSGTSVNEQFF
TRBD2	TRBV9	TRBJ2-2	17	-	TGTGCCAGCAGCGGGGGGACTAGCGGGCGGAACACCGGGGAGCTGTTTTTT	CASSGGTSGRNTGELFF
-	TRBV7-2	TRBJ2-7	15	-	TGTGCCAGCAGCACGTCTAGCGCGAAACCCTACGAGCAGTACTTC	CASSTSSAKPYEQYF
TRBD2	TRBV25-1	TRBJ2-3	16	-	TGTGCCAGCAGTGAGCCTAGCGGGAGATACGGGGATACGCAGTATTTT	CASSEPSGRYGDTQYF
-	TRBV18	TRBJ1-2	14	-	TGTGCCAGCTCAGCCGAACCGGGGCCGCGTGGCTACACCTTC	CASSAEPGPRGYTF
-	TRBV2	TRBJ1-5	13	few	TGTGCCAGCAGTGAAGAAACGGTCCAGCCCCAGCATTTT	CASSEETVQPQHF
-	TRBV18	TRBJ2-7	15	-	TGTGCCAGCTCACCCCCGGGACAAGTCTCCTACGAGCAGTACTTC	CASSPPGQVSYEQYF
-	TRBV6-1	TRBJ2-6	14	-	TGTGCCTGCAAAACCCTGGCTGGGGCCAACGTCCTGACTTTC	CACKTLAGANVLTF
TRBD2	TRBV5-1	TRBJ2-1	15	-	TGCGCCAGCAGCCCCGGGACTAGCGGTTACAATGAGCAGTTCTTC	CASSPGTSGYNEQFF
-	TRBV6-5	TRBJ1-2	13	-	TGTGCCAGCAGGGGCTCAGCTAACTATGGCTACACCTTC	CASRGSANYGYTF
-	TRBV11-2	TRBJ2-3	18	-	TGTGCCAGCAGCTTAGGGTTCGGGCTAGCGACTGGCACAGATACGCAGTATTTT	CASSLGFGLATGTDTQYF
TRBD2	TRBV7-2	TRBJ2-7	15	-	TGTGCCAGCAGTCCGACTAGCGGGGGCTCCTACGAGCAGTACTTC	CASSPTSGGSYEQYF
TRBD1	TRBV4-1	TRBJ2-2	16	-	TGCGCCAGCAGCAGGGGACAGGGGGCGAACACCGGGGAGCTGTTTTTT	CASSRGQGANTGELFF
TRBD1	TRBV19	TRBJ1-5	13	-	TGTGCCAGTAGTACGGACAGGGACCAGCCCCAGCATTTT	CASSTDRDQPQHF
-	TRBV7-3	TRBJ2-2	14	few	TGTGCCAGCAGGTCAACAGGGAACACCGGGGAGCTGTTTTTT	CASRSTGNTGELFF
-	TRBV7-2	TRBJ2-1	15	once	TGTGCCAGCAGCTTAGATTCCCCCGGAGCCAATGAGCAGTTCTTC	CASSLDSPGANEQFF
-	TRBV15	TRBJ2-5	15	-	TGTGCCACCAGCAGAGACGCGGACTCCCAAGAGACCCAGTACTTC	CATSRDADSQETQYF
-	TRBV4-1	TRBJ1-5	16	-	TGCGCCAGCAGCCAAGATCCCCCCAGGTCAGGGCAGCCCCAGCATTTT	CASSQDPPRSGQPQHF
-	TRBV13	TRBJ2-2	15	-	TGTGCCAGCATCGTCAGGGTTGGGGACACCGGGGAGCTGTTTTTT	CASIVRVGDTGELFF
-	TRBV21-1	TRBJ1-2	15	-	TGTGCCAGCAGCAAAGAAGTGGGCCCAAGTTATGGCTACACCTTC	CASSKEVGPSYGYTF
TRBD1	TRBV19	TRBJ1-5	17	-	TGTGCCAGTAGTATACCCACCGACAGGGAGAAGGGTCAGCCCCAGCATTTT	CASSIPTDREKGQPQHF
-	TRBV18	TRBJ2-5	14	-	TGTGCCAGCTCACCAGTGAAGTTACAAGAGACCCAGTACTTC	CASSPVKLQETQYF
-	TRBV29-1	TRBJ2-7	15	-	TGCAGCGGAAATATCACCCCGGGTTCCTGTTACGAGCAGTACTTC	CSGNITPGSCYEQYF
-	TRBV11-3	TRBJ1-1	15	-	TGTGCCAGCAGCTTAGGCCGGGCCACCAACACTGAAGCTTTCTTT	CASSLGRATNTEAFF
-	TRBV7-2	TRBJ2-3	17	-	TGTGCCAGCAGCTTATTGTCTTCCGGGAGTTCCGCAGATACGCAGTATTTT	CASSLLSSGSSADTQYF
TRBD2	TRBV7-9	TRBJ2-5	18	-	TGTGCCAGCAGCCCGATGGGACTAGCGGGAGCCGGTGGAGAGACCCAGTACTTC	CASSPMGLAGAGGETQYF
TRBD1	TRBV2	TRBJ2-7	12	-	TGTGCCAGCGGGGGACAGGGTCGCGAGCAGTACTTC	CASGGQGREQYF
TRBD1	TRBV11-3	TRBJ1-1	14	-	TGTGCCAGCAGTATAGGACAGGGGGGGACTGAAGCTTTCTTT	CASSIGQGGTEAFF
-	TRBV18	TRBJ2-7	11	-	TGTGCCAGCTCATCCAAGGTAGAGCAGTACTTC	CASSSKVEQYF
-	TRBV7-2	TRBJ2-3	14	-	TGTGCCAGCAGCTTAGTGACGGGCACAGATACGCAGTATTTT	CASSLVTGTDTQYF
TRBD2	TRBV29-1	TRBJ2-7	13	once	TGCAGCGTCAAACCCGGGCCGGGGGGGGAGCAGTACTTC	CSVKPGPGGEQYF
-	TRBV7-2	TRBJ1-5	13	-	TGTGCCAGCAGCTTAGGGGTCAATCAGCCCCAGCATTTT	CASSLGVNQPQHF
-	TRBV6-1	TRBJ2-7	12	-	TGTGCCAGCAGTCAGTCCGCGGGGGCGCGATACTTC	CASSQSAGARYF
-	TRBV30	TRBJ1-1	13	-	TGTGCCTGGAGTTATCGGGGGAACACTGAAGCTTTCTTT	CAWSYRGNTEAFF
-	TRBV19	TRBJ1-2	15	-	TGTGCCAGAGATCCGTCCCTGGACAGCTACTATGGCTACACCTTC	CARDPSLDSYYGYTF
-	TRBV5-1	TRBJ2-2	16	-	TGCGCCAGCAGCCCCTGGGAAAGCACCTACACCGGGGAGCTGTTTTTT	CASSPWESTYTGELFF
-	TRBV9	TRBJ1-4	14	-	TGTGCCAGCAGCGTAGCAATCGTCGGCGAAAAACTGTTTTTT	CASSVAIVGEKLFF
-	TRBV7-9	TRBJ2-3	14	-	TGTGCCAGCAGCTACACAGGGTACACAGATACGCAGTATTTT	CASSYTGYTDTQYF
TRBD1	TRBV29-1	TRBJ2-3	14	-	TGCAGCGTTGAGAGGACAGGGGATTCAGATACGCAGTATTTT	CSVERTGDSDTQYF
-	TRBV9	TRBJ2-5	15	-	TGTGCCAGCAGCGTGGGGGGACAGTCCTTAGAGACCCAGTACTTC	CASSVGGQSLETQYF
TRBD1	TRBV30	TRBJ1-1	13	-	TGTGCCTTCAGCAGGGGGCCGAACACTGAAGCTTTCTTT	CAFSRGPNTEAFF
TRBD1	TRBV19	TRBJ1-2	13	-	TGTGCCAGTACCCGGACAGGGGCGGAGGGCTACACCTTC	CASTRTGAEGYTF
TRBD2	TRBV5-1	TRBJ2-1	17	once	TGCGCCAGCAGCTTATCGCCTAGCGGGAGAGGCTACAATGAGCAGTTCTTC	CASSLSPSGRGYNEQFF
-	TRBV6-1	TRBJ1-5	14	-	TGTGCCAGCAGTGAAAATTTTAGCAATCAGCCCCAGCATTTT	CASSENFSNQPQHF